This T cell receptor (beta chain) was sequenced during a study of T cell changes during pregnancy in multiple sclerosis. Sequencing used immunoSEQ multiplex PCR; TCRdb keeps in-frame clones, though not all of them. The data contain fewer than 30,000 clones, 75% to 90% of them seen just once; the ten biggest clones take up approximately 15%. Germline loops: CDR1 MNHNS, CDR2 SASEGT. V lost 1 base and J lost 3, with 15 bases in between. The CDR3 spans 16 residues. This TCR derives from a female donor with multiple sclerosis, enrolled in a pregnancy study. The chain links TRBV6-1 to TRBJ1-1, with a tentative D call TRBD1 (6 bases). The source was CD8+ T cells from peripheral blood mononuclear cells, collected in the second trimester of pregnancy. The chain's CDR3 is CASSEESGGRHTEAFF. The CDR3 nucleotides read TGTGCCAGCAGTGAAGAGAGCGGGGGGCGGCACACTGAAGCTTTCTTT.